This is a list of T cell receptor beta chains from one sample in a study of shared clonotypes between healthy human individuals. Libraries were prepared by immunoSEQ multiplex PCR; TCRdb keeps only in-frame clonotypes and omits some of them. The data hold hundreds of thousands of clones, with approximately 79% observed a single time. Material: memory CD4+ T cells sorted from blood. These receptors all stem from a woman in her 30s in good health. Both conserved end residues are trimmed from each CDR3. Not all rows give a size; the values are once, few, many and, for expanded clones, a class.

cdr3_aa: ASSSTGVHTEAF
v_call: TRBV18
clone_size: .

cdr3_aa: ASSPSTRGSYEQY
v_call: TRBV5-6
clone_size: .

cdr3_aa: AISESGDQPQH
v_call: TRBV10-3
clone_size: .

cdr3_aa: ASSEFSGTYNEQF
v_call: TRBV25-1
clone_size: many

cdr3_aa: ASSLGASTDTQY
v_call: TRBV7-3
clone_size: .

cdr3_aa: ASSQRGTGDRSYEQY
v_call: TRBV7-2
clone_size: many

cdr3_aa: ASKGGQGYNEQF
v_call: TRBV2
clone_size: few

cdr3_aa: ASIPGTGSEETQY
v_call: TRBV5-1
clone_size: .

cdr3_aa: ATKESSSYEQY
v_call: TRBV19
clone_size: .

cdr3_aa: ASSYVPGAGTDTQY
v_call: TRBV6-6
clone_size: .

cdr3_aa: ASSQSGSSYNEQF
v_call: TRBV4-2
clone_size: .

cdr3_aa: ASSLIGGRRNEQF
v_call: TRBV7-2
clone_size: .

cdr3_aa: ASRAAGLNLNEQF
v_call: TRBV6-1
clone_size: few

cdr3_aa: ASSPDRETQY
v_call: TRBV18
clone_size: .

cdr3_aa: ASSLRLAGGPRNEQF
v_call: TRBV13
clone_size: .

cdr3_aa: ASSLGTVSSYEQY
v_call: TRBV7-8
clone_size: .

cdr3_aa: ASIETSGPESNYEQY
v_call: TRBV2
clone_size: few

cdr3_aa: ASSNGRSRREQY
v_call: TRBV21-1
clone_size: .

cdr3_aa: ASSQVTGDTGELF
v_call: TRBV4-1
clone_size: .

cdr3_aa: ASRSGSGIESEQF
v_call: TRBV5-1
clone_size: .

cdr3_aa: ASSLPGGPRETQY
v_call: TRBV11-2
clone_size: .

cdr3_aa: ASSPSQGGQGQPQH
v_call: TRBV28
clone_size: few

cdr3_aa: ASRIIGETQY
v_call: TRBV5-1
clone_size: many

cdr3_aa: ASSLGGSYTNEQF
v_call: TRBV28
clone_size: .

cdr3_aa: ASSARQGEEEKLF
v_call: TRBV25-1
clone_size: few

cdr3_aa: ASKRTGRPEAF
v_call: TRBV6-5
clone_size: once

cdr3_aa: ASSYNTAGEGDTQY
v_call: TRBV13
clone_size: .

cdr3_aa: ASSPQLAGVAGELF
v_call: TRBV7-2
clone_size: .

cdr3_aa: ASSSPAGEVPNEKLF
v_call: TRBV5-1
clone_size: .

cdr3_aa: ASSLDRARDYGYT
v_call: TRBV7-9
clone_size: .

cdr3_aa: ASSYGLAGGYEQY
v_call: TRBV6-6
clone_size: once

cdr3_aa: ASSPAGVRMNEQY
v_call: TRBV5-4
clone_size: .

cdr3_aa: ASSYRASYEQY
v_call: TRBV14
clone_size: .

cdr3_aa: ASSYRGLNGYT
v_call: TRBV19
clone_size: .

cdr3_aa: ASIPPYQSRANVLT
v_call: TRBV9
clone_size: .

cdr3_aa: ASSQERGLAVFLDTQY
v_call: TRBV4-1
clone_size: .

cdr3_aa: ASSLVSGSLDYYEQY
v_call: TRBV7-8
clone_size: .

cdr3_aa: ASSRDSPWAQY
v_call: TRBV27
clone_size: once

cdr3_aa: ASRGAPGSGELF
v_call: TRBV28
clone_size: once

cdr3_aa: ASSQEGVGVGVAEQF
v_call: TRBV4-1
clone_size: many

cdr3_aa: ASSADPNYGYT
v_call: TRBV5-4
clone_size: few

cdr3_aa: ASSLQGAGTDTQY
v_call: TRBV7-9
clone_size: .

cdr3_aa: ASPDITDTQY
v_call: TRBV21-1
clone_size: .

cdr3_aa: ASSERVTGTDTQY
v_call: TRBV2
clone_size: .

cdr3_aa: ASSRPYDNEQF
v_call: TRBV11-3
clone_size: .

cdr3_aa: ASTRDRGPQETQY
v_call: TRBV2
clone_size: few

cdr3_aa: ASSRLISGANVLT
v_call: TRBV28
clone_size: .

cdr3_aa: ASSSFAGGNTEAF
v_call: TRBV27
clone_size: .

cdr3_aa: ASSIGTSGLVSQY
v_call: TRBV19
clone_size: few

cdr3_aa: ASSMGLAGGETQY
v_call: TRBV19
clone_size: .

cdr3_aa: ASSPSSLADYEQY
v_call: TRBV18
clone_size: .

cdr3_aa: ASSSDRGHGYT
v_call: TRBV5-4
clone_size: .

cdr3_aa: SVVGERSTGETQY
v_call: TRBV29-1
clone_size: .

cdr3_aa: ASSEIGTGNEKLF
v_call: TRBV7-9
clone_size: few

cdr3_aa: ASSERQAF
v_call: TRBV6-1
clone_size: many